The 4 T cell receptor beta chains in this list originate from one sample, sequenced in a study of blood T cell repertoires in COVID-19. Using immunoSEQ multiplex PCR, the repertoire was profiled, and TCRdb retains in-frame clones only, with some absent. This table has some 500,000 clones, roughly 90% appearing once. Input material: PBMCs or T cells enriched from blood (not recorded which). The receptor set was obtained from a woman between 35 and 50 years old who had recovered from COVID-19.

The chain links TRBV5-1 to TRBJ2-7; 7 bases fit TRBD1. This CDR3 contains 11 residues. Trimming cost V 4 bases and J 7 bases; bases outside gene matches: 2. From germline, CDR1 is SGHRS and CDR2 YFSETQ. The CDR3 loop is CASSPGQEQYF. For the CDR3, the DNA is TGCGCCAGCAGCCCGGGACAGGAGCAGTACTTC.

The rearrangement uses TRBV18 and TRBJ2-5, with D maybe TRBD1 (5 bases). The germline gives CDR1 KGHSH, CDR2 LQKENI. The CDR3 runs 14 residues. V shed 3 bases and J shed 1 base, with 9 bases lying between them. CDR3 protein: CASSPRTLQETQYF. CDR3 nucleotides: TGTGCCAGCTCACCCCGGACACTCCAAGAGACCCAGTACTTC.

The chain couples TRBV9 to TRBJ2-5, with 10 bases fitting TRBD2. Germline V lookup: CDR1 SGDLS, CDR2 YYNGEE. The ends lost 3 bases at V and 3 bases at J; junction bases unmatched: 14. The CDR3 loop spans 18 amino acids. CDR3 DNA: TGTGCCAGCAGCGGAGAACAGGGTGGGCTAGCGGGGGAAGAGACCCAGTACTTC. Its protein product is CASSGEQGGLAGEETQYF.

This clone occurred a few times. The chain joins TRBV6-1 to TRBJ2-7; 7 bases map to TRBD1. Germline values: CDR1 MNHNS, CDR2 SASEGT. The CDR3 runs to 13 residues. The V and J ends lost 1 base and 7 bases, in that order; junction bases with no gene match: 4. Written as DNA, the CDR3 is TGTGCCAGCAGTGAAGGAGGGGGCGGGGAGCAGTACTTC. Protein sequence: CASSEGGGGEQYF.